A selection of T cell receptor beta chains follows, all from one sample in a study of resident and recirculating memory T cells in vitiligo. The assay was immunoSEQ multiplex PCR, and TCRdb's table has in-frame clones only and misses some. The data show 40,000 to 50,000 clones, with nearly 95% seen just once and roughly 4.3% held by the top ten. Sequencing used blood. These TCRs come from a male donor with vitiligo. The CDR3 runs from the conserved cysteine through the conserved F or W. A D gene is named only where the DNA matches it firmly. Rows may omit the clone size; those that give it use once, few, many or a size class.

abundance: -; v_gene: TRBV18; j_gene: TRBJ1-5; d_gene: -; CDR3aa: CASSPNRPPGGNQPQHF; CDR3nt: TGTGCCAGCTCACCTAATCGACCCCCGGGGGGCAATCAGCCCCAGCATTTT
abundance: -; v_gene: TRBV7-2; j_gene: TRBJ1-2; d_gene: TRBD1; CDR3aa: CASSPRQGGGGYTF; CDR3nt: TGTGCCAGCAGCCCTCGACAGGGGGGTGGTGGCTACACCTTC
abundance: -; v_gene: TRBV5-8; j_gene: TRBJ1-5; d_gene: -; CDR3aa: CASSLREQPQHF; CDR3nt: TGTGCCAGCAGCTTGCGGGAACAGCCCCAGCATTTT
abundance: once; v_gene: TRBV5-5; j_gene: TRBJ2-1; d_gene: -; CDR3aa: CASSLLGVGIVRYNEQFF; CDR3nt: TGTGCCAGCAGCTTGTTAGGGGTAGGAATCGTCCGTTACAATGAGCAGTTCTTC
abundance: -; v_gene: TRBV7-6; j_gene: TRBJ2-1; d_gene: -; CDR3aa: CASSPLGYNEQFF; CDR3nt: TGTGCCAGCAGCCCTCTCGGCTACAATGAGCAGTTCTTC
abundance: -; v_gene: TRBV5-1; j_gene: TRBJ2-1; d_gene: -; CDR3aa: CASRRELSYNEQFF; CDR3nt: TGCGCCAGCCGCCGGGAACTCTCCTACAATGAGCAGTTCTTC
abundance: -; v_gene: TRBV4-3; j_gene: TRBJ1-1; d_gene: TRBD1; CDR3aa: CASSPETGGDTEAFF; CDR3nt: TGCGCCAGCAGCCCCGAGACAGGGGGGGACACTGAAGCTTTCTTT
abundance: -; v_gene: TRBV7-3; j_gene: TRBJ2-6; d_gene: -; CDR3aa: CASSSAPPGSGANVLTF; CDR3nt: TGTGCCAGCAGCTCAGCACCCCCAGGATCTGGGGCCAACGTCCTGACTTTC
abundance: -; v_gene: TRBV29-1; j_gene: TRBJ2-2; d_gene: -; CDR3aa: CSVDRANTGELFF; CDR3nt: TGCAGCGTTGACAGGGCGAACACCGGGGAGCTGTTTTTT
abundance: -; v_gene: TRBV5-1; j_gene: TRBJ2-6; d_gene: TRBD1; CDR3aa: CASRPWAGGQTGANVLTF; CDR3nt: TGCGCCAGCAGGCCTTGGGCAGGGGGCCAAACTGGGGCCAACGTCCTGACTTTC
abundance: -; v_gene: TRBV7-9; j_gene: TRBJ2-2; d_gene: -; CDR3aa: CASSLLTDNTGELFF; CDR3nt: TGTGCCAGCAGCTTACTCACAGATAACACCGGGGAGCTGTTTTTT
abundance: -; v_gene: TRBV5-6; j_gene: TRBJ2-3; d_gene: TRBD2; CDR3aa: CASSLAGGGPEHTQYF; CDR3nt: TGTGCCAGCAGCCTGGCGGGCGGGGGACCCGAACATACGCAGTATTTT
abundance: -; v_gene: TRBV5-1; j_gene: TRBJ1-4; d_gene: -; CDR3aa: CATSGGPNEKLFF; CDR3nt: TGCGCCACCTCGGGGGGCCCGAATGAAAAACTGTTTTTT
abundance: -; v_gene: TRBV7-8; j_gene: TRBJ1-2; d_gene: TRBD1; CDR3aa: CASSLQGAQNYGYTF; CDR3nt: TGTGCCAGCAGCTTGCAGGGGGCGCAGAACTATGGCTACACCTTC
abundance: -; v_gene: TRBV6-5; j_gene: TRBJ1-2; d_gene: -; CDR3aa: CASSLLAGAGGYTF; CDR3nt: TGTGCCAGCAGCCTCCTGGCGGGGGCCGGGGGCTACACCTTC
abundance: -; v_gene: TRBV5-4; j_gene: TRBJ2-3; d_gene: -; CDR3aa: CASSDVPDSYTDTQYF; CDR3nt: TGTGCCAGCAGCGACGTGCCCGACAGTTACACAGATACGCAGTATTTT
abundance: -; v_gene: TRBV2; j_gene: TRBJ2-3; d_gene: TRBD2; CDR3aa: CASSRSGGSTDTQYF; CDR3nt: TGTGCCAGCAGTCGTAGCGGGGGTTCCACAGATACGCAGTATTTT
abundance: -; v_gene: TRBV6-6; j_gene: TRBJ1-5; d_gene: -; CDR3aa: CASSSDQPQHF; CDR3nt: TGTGCCAGCAGCTCCGATCAGCCCCAGCATTTT
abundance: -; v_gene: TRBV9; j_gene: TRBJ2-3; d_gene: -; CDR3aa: CASSGARRTRETDTQYF; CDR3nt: TGTGCCAGCAGCGGAGCCCGTCGGACTCGGGAGACGGATACGCAGTATTTT
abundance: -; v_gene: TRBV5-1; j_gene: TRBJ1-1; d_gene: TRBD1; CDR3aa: CASSPDRGSTEAFF; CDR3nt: TGCGCCAGCAGCCCCGACAGGGGGAGCACTGAAGCTTTCTTT
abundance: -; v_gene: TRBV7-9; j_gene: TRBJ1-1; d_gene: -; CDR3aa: CASSLRVEAFF; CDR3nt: TGTGCCAGCAGCTTGAGGGTTGAAGCTTTCTTT
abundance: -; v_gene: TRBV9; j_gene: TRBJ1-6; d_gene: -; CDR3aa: CASSVAVNLGGSPLHF; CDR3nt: TGTGCCAGCAGCGTAGCAGTCAATTTAGGCGGTTCACCCCTCCACTTT
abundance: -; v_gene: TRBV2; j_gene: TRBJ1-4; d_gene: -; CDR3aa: CASAAQGLQLFF; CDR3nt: TGTGCCAGCGCTGCTCAGGGCTTACAACTGTTTTTT
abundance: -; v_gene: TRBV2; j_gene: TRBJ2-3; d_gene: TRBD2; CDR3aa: CASTPREGVDTDTQYF; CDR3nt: TGTGCCAGCACTCCCCGGGAGGGGGTCGACACAGATACGCAGTATTTT
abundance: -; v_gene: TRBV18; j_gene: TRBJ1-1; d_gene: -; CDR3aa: CASSPPSMNTEAFF; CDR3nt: TGTGCCAGCTCACCGCCTTCTATGAACACTGAAGCTTTCTTT
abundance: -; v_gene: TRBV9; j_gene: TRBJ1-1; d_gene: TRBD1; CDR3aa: CASSARQGMNTEAFF; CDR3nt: TGTGCCAGCAGCGCTAGACAGGGTATGAACACTGAAGCTTTCTTT
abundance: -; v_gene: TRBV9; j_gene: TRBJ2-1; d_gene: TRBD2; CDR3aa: CASSPGSGTSGNNEQFF; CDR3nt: TGTGCCAGCAGCCCTGGGTCCGGGACTAGCGGGAACAATGAGCAGTTCTTC
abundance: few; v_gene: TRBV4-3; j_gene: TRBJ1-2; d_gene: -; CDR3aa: CASSQSGVRGYTF; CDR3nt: TGCGCCAGCAGCCAGTCAGGGGTTCGAGGCTACACCTTC
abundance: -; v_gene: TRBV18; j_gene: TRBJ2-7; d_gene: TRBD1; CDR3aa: CASSPLATMTGEGEQYF; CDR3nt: TGTGCCAGCTCACCACTAGCGACTATGACAGGGGAAGGCGAGCAGTACTTC
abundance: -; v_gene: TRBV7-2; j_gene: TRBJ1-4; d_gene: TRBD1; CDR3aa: CASSLAGTGGEKLFF; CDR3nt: TGTGCCAGCAGCTTAGCCGGGACAGGGGGGGAAAAACTGTTTTTT
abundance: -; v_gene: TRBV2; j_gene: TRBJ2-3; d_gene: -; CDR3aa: CASSGTAVPTDTQYF; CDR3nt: TGTGCCAGCAGTGGCACAGCGGTACCCACAGATACGCAGTATTTT
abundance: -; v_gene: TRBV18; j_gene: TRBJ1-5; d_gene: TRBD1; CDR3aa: CASSPSTGSNQPQHF; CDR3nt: TGTGCCAGCTCACCTTCGACAGGGAGCAATCAGCCCCAGCATTTT
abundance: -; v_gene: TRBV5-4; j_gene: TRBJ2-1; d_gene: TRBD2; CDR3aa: CAGLTSAPPYYNEQFF; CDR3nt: TGTGCCGGGTTGACTAGCGCCCCTCCCTATTACAATGAGCAGTTCTTC